These T cell receptor beta chains were read from a single sample in a study of OX40 agonist ivuxolimab in advanced cancers. Data came from immunoSEQ multiplex PCR; TCRdb stores just in-frame clones and leaves some out. This sample yields 25,000 to 35,000 clones, of which roughly 90% are seen a single time; around 31% belongs to the top ten. This specimen consisted of CD4+ or CD8+ T cells sorted from blood, obtained in a trial of the OX40 agonist ivuxolimab. These receptors were collected from an adult with an advanced solid tumor such as melanoma, head and neck, liver or kidney cancer. The CDR3 runs from the conserved cysteine through the conserved F or W. Each record gives: CDR3 protein, CDR3 DNA, D gene, clone size, J gene, V gene. A D gene is named only where the DNA matches it firmly. For some rows the clone size is stated as once, few or many, or as a class when expanded; others skip it.

CASRGTGDSYNEQFF	TGTGCCAGCAGAGGTACAGGGGACTCCTACAATGAGCAGTTCTTC	TRBD1	-	TRBJ2-1	TRBV2
CAISLIRDRGTGELFF	TGTGCCATCAGTTTAATCCGGGACAGGGGGACCGGGGAGCTGTTTTTT	TRBD1	-	TRBJ2-2	TRBV10-3
CASSLNGGATDTQYF	TGCGCCAGCAGCTTGAACGGGGGGGCAACAGATACGCAGTATTTT	TRBD2	-	TRBJ2-3	TRBV5-1
CASRALAGESSYNEQFF	TGTGCCAGCAGGGCTCTAGCGGGAGAGAGCTCCTACAATGAGCAGTTCTTC	TRBD2	-	TRBJ2-1	TRBV2
CASSFTPGAGGGYTF	TGTGCCAGCAGCTTTACTCCGGGGGCAGGGGGGGGCTACACCTTC	TRBD1	-	TRBJ1-2	TRBV7-9
CASSLVDSWDGYTF	TGTGCCAGCAGCTTGGTGGATAGTTGGGATGGCTACACCTTC	-	-	TRBJ1-2	TRBV5-6
CASSSTGLDEQYF	TGTGCCAGCAGTTCGACAGGTTTGGACGAGCAGTACTTC	-	few	TRBJ2-7	TRBV27
CASSPSGTSGNTIYF	TGTGCCAGCAGCCCATCTGGAACCTCTGGAAACACCATATATTTT	-	-	TRBJ1-3	TRBV7-3
CASTMGGLSTGELFF	TGTGCCAGTACCATGGGGGGGCTTAGCACCGGGGAGCTGTTTTTT	-	-	TRBJ2-2	TRBV19
CASKEGASGDYEQYF	TGTGCCAGCAAGGAGGGGGCTAGCGGGGACTACGAGCAGTACTTC	TRBD2	medium-sized	TRBJ2-7	TRBV6-6
CASSPRGWAELYF	TGTGCCAGCAGCCCCCGCGGATGGGCCGAGTTATACTTC	-	-	TRBJ2-7	TRBV13
CASSLSVILNEKLFF	TGTGCCAGCAGCTTAAGCGTTATCTTAAATGAAAAACTGTTTTTT	-	once	TRBJ1-4	TRBV7-3
CASSQEGTPRYEQYF	TGCGCCAGCAGCCAAGAAGGGACACCACGCTACGAGCAGTACTTC	-	-	TRBJ2-7	TRBV4-1
CSAGTGANPSYEQYF	TGCAGCGCCGGAACAGGGGCCAACCCCTCCTACGAGCAGTACTTC	TRBD1	-	TRBJ2-7	TRBV29-1
CASSWFGNEQFF	TGTGCCAGCAGTTGGTTCGGGAATGAGCAGTTCTTC	-	-	TRBJ2-1	TRBV28
CASSPRPGRRFDEQYF	TGTGCCAGCAGCCCTAGGCCGGGACGGCGCTTTGACGAGCAGTACTTC	-	-	TRBJ2-7	TRBV7-9
CASSSGSYNEQFF	TGTGCCAGCAGCAGCGGGAGTTACAATGAGCAGTTCTTC	TRBD2	-	TRBJ2-1	TRBV9
CASSSGPATGELFF	TGTGCCAGCAGCTCAGGGCCTGCAACCGGGGAGCTGTTTTTT	-	-	TRBJ2-2	TRBV13
CASSPRDRVHFSTDTQYF	TGTGCCAGCAGTCCCCGGGACAGGGTTCATTTTAGCACAGATACGCAGTATTTT	TRBD1	-	TRBJ2-3	TRBV2
CASSLVETQYF	TGCGCCAGCAGCTTGGTGGAGACCCAGTACTTC	-	once	TRBJ2-5	TRBV5-1
CARSQGTENSNQPQHF	TGTGCCAGAAGCCAGGGGACAGAAAATAGCAATCAGCCCCAGCATTTT	TRBD1	-	TRBJ1-5	TRBV7-9
CASSLDYEQYF	TGCGCCAGCAGCTTGGACTACGAGCAGTACTTC	-	-	TRBJ2-7	TRBV5-1
CAWGLADYEQYF	TGTGCCTGGGGACTAGCGGACTACGAGCAGTACTTC	TRBD2	-	TRBJ2-7	TRBV30
CASSTGPYLNTEAFF	TGTGCCAGCAGCACGGGACCTTATTTGAACACTGAAGCTTTCTTT	-	-	TRBJ1-1	TRBV7-6
CASIPLYSSNQPQHF	TGTGCCAGCATTCCCCTTTATTCCAGCAATCAGCCCCAGCATTTT	-	-	TRBJ1-5	TRBV6-5
CASRETSGKETQYF	TGTGCCAGCAGAGAGACTAGCGGGAAAGAGACCCAGTACTTC	TRBD2	-	TRBJ2-5	TRBV2
CASSESRGAYEQYF	TGTGCCAGCAGCGAGTCCCGGGGGGCCTACGAGCAGTACTTC	TRBD2	-	TRBJ2-7	TRBV2
CSVEDAPLRQGMRADTQYF	TGCAGCGTTGAAGATGCCCCCCTCAGGCAGGGGATGCGGGCAGATACGCAGTATTTT	-	-	TRBJ2-3	TRBV29-1
CASSLSQGMAGNTIYF	TGTGCCAGCAGTTTAAGTCAGGGGATGGCTGGAAACACCATATATTTT	-	-	TRBJ1-3	TRBV28
CASSLIMNTEAFF	TGTGCCAGCAGCTTAATAATGAACACTGAAGCTTTCTTT	-	-	TRBJ1-1	TRBV11-2
CASSLTTGQYF	TGTGCCAGCAGCTTAACTACTGGGCAGTACTTC	-	once	TRBJ2-7	TRBV7-9
CASSIVDSFYEQYF	TGTGCCAGTAGTATCGTGGACTCGTTCTACGAGCAGTACTTC	-	few	TRBJ2-7	TRBV19
CASSPRTSGGGQETQYF	TGCGCCAGCAGCCCCAGGACTAGCGGGGGGGGACAAGAGACCCAGTACTTC	TRBD2	-	TRBJ2-5	TRBV4-1
CASSLTSEQFF	TGCGCCAGCAGCTTGACCAGCGAGCAGTTCTTC	-	-	TRBJ2-1	TRBV5-1
CASSPAGYHYGYTF	TGTGCCAGCAGCCCAGCCGGATATCACTATGGCTACACCTTC	-	-	TRBJ1-2	TRBV14
CASSGERTGPGNTIYF	TGTGCCAGCAGCGGAGAAAGGACAGGGCCCGGAAACACCATATATTTT	TRBD1	-	TRBJ1-3	TRBV9
CASIAQGIYEQYF	TGTGCCAGCATCGCTCAGGGAATCTACGAGCAGTACTTC	-	-	TRBJ2-7	TRBV6-6
CASNYFAGVSDTQYF	TGTGCCAGCAATTACTTCGCGGGAGTCTCAGATACGCAGTATTTT	TRBD2	-	TRBJ2-3	TRBV6-5
CASSDWTSGSSVQYF	TGTGCCAGCAGCGACTGGACTAGCGGTTCTAGTGTGCAGTACTTC	TRBD2	-	TRBJ2-7	TRBV2
CASSPTLNTEAFF	TGCGCCAGCAGCCCCACACTAAACACTGAAGCTTTCTTT	-	few	TRBJ1-1	TRBV4-1
CASVGQGSGEQYF	TGCGCCAGCGTTGGACAGGGGTCGGGCGAGCAGTACTTC	TRBD1	-	TRBJ2-7	TRBV5-1
CASSEAGQAPNSPLHF	TGTGCCAGCAGTGAGGCGGGACAGGCTCCTAATTCACCCCTCCACTTT	TRBD1	once	TRBJ1-6	TRBV6-1
CASSYFTSYEQYF	TGTGCCAGCAGCTACTTCACTTCCTACGAGCAGTACTTC	-	medium-sized	TRBJ2-7	TRBV7-8
CASSVDDLYGYTF	TGTGCCAGCAGCGTGGACGACTTATATGGCTACACCTTC	-	-	TRBJ1-2	TRBV9
CAWSSLTWDTEAFF	TGTGCCTGGAGTTCCCTCACTTGGGACACTGAAGCTTTCTTT	-	-	TRBJ1-1	TRBV30
CSAGTGYGYTF	TGCAGCGCCGGGACAGGCTATGGCTACACCTTC	TRBD1	-	TRBJ1-2	TRBV29-1
CASSSTSGNTDTQYF	TGTGCCAGCTCTTCAACTAGCGGAAACACAGATACGCAGTATTTT	TRBD2	-	TRBJ2-3	TRBV18